This passage covers 24 T cell receptor beta chains from one sample sequenced in a study of blood T cell repertoires in COVID-19. The repertoire was sequenced with immunoSEQ multiplex PCR; TCRdb's copy has only in-frame clones and lacks some. Among under 350,000 clones, nearly 90% were seen once, and the ten largest hold 1.9%. The sample comprised PBMCs or T cells enriched from blood (not recorded which). These receptors were collected from a woman aged 60 to 75 who had recovered from COVID-19.

This chain joins TRBV28 and TRBJ1-2; D gene ambiguous. The CDR3 has 12 amino acids. V shed 3 bases and J shed 8 bases, with 10 bases lying between them. CDR1 is MDHEN and CDR2 is SYDVKM in the germline V gene. The DNA for the CDR3 is TGTGCCAGCAGTTTCGCTGGGCGAGGCTACACCTTC. Protein sequence: CASSFAGRGYTF.

This clone was recorded a few times. The V and J genes are TRBV28 and TRBJ1-1, with D possibly being TRBD1 (5 bases). This CDR3 comprises 16 residues. V was pared by 7 bases and J by 2 bases, with 20 bases between. Per the germline V gene, CDR1 is MDHEN and CDR2 is SYDVKM. The CDR3 protein is CASNPSWGEINTEAFF. CDR3 nucleotide sequence: TGTGCCAGCAACCCCTCGTGGGGGGAGATTAACACTGAAGCTTTCTTT.

The chain carries TRBV30 and TRBJ2-3, with D unclear. The CDR3 is made up of 14 amino acids. V was shortened by 0 bases and J by 1 base, with 8 bases between the two germline ends. Germline V CDR1 and CDR2: GTSNPN, SVGIG (reference sequence). CDR3 DNA sequence: TGTGCCTGGAGTGTACGGTACGGCACAGATACGCAGTATTTT. This encodes CAWSVRYGTDTQYF.

This sequence joins TRBV4-2 and TRBJ2-3, with TRBD2 matching over 8 bases. The CDR3 has 23 residues. The germline gives CDR1 LGHNA, CDR2 YNFKEQ. Trimming cost V 4 bases and J 3 bases; bases outside gene matches: 30. The CDR3 loop is CASSPHRTAGAPSSVGYTDTQYF. The CDR3 DNA sequence: TGTGCCAGCAGCCCGCACCGCACAGCGGGGGCCCCGAGTTCGGTTGGCTATACAGATACGCAGTATTTT.

The V gene is TRBV27, the J gene TRBJ1-2, with 7 bases fitting TRBD1. CDR3 length: 14 residues. The junction had 8 bases not matched to a gene; V was cut back by 6 bases and J by 4 bases. Germline V lookup: CDR1 MNHEY, CDR2 SMNVEV (reference sequence). CDR3 residues: CASSFKGAVYGYTF. CDR3 bases: TGTGCCAGCAGCTTCAAGGGGGCGGTCTATGGCTACACCTTC.

This chain joins TRBV19 and TRBJ2-1; 7 bases map to TRBD1. The CDR3 is 16 amino acids. CDR1 and CDR2 (germline): LNHDA, SQIVND (reference sequence). J lost 3 bases, V lost 0 bases, and 5 bases had no gene match. CDR3 nucleotide sequence: TGTGCCAGTAGTATAGACGTAGGGGGCAGCTACAATGAGCAGTTCTTC. This encodes CASSIDVGGSYNEQFF.

V usage is TRBV5-1 and J usage is TRBJ1-1; D is undetermined. Trimming pared 1 base from V and 4 bases from J, leaving 11 bases between. The CDR3 consists of 14 residues. CDR1 and CDR2 from the germline V gene are SGHRS and YFSETQ. As DNA, the CDR3 is TGCGCCAGCAGCTTGCCGGAAGGAGGCACTGAAGCTTTCTTT. Residues: CASSLPEGGTEAFF.

The chain combines TRBV20-1 with TRBJ1-1; 7 bases fit TRBD1. Per the germline V gene, CDR1 is DFQATT and CDR2 is SNEGSKA (reference sequence). CDR3 size: 14 residues. V trimming: 3 bases; J trimming: 11 bases; junction bases outside the gene matches: 15. The CDR3 here is CSASPGTVSSSAFF. For the CDR3, the DNA is TGCAGTGCTAGTCCGGGGACAGTCTCCTCCTCGGCTTTCTTT.

Only one count was recorded for this clone. The chain combines TRBV5-4 with TRBJ2-7, with D maybe TRBD2 (6 bases). The CDR3 contains 13 residues. V lost 2 bases and J lost 6, with 12 bases in between. The germline CDR1 and CDR2 sequences are SGHNT and YYREEE (reference sequence). The CDR3 nucleotides read TGTGCCAGCAGCTTACTAGTCGGGGGCGAGCAGTACTTC. Protein product: CASSLLVGGEQYF.

This chain connects TRBV5-1 to TRBJ1-1; TRBD1 is a possible D gene (5 bases). V was trimmed by 1 base and J by 3 bases, leaving 7 bases between them. Germline-derived CDR1 and CDR2 are SGHRS and YFSETQ. CDR3 length: 13 residues. The CDR3 DNA is TGCGCCAGCAGCTTGCGGGGGGACACTGAAGCTTTCTTT. Encoded protein: CASSLRGDTEAFF.

The genes are TRBV7-8 and TRBJ1-2; no definite D call. CDR3 length equals 13 residues. The ends were cut back, 2 bases at V and 8 bases at J, with 12 bases in the middle. Germline CDR1 SGHVS, CDR2 FQNEAQ. The CDR3 sequence is CASSLLPAVGYTF. DNA of the CDR3: TGTGCCAGCAGCTTACTTCCAGCGGTCGGCTACACCTTC.

The chain carries TRBV28 and TRBJ1-5; perhaps TRBD1 as D (5 bases). V was clipped by 2 bases and J by 0 bases, with 8 bases between them. This CDR3 has 15 amino acids. The V gene's germline CDR1 is MDHEN and CDR2 SYDVKM. The CDR3 loop reads CASSLDRYSNQPQHF. CDR3 DNA: TGTGCCAGCAGTTTAGACAGATATAGCAATCAGCCCCAGCATTTT.

The V gene is TRBV7-3, the J gene TRBJ2-1; D is uncertain. This CDR3 region has 14 residues. Germline-derived CDR1 and CDR2 are SGHTA and FQGTGA. V lost 2 bases and J 5 bases, leaving 10 bases between the germline ends. CDR3 in amino acids: CASSLLSSHNEQFF. CDR3 sequence (DNA): TGTGCCAGCAGCTTATTATCCAGTCACAATGAGCAGTTCTTC.

In this sample, this clone turned up a few times. The chain links TRBV19 to TRBJ2-6, with unresolved D. Deletions cut 3 bases from V and 2 bases from J, with 14 bases between. The CDR3 loop spans 17 amino acids. Germline CDR1 LNHDA, CDR2 SQIVND (reference sequence). The CDR3 here is CASSMHAVVTGANVLTF. The DNA of the CDR3 is TGTGCCAGTAGTATGCACGCAGTTGTGACTGGGGCCAACGTCCTGACTTTC.

V and J are TRBV5-4 and TRBJ1-2; D unclear. With 1 base removed from V and 9 bases from J, the gap between germline ends came to 7 bases. The length of the CDR3 is 11 residues. Germline V gene lookup returns CDR1 SGHNT and CDR2 YYREEE (reference sequence). CDR3: CASSLIGSYTF. The CDR3 nucleotides are TGTGCCAGCAGCTTGATCGGGAGCTACACCTTC.

The chain uses TRBV16 and TRBJ1-1, with D unresolved. This CDR3 contains 14 residues. The ends were cut back, 3 bases at V and 4 bases at J, with 12 bases in the middle. Germline CDR1 KGHSY, CDR2 FQNENV. CDR3 sequence reads: CASSHRGDSTEAFF. In nucleotides, the CDR3 is TGTGCCAGCAGCCACCGGGGAGACTCCACTGAAGCTTTCTTT. The variable domain in full, with the rest retrieved from reference TRBV16 and TRBJ1-1, is GEEVAQTPKHLVRGEGQKAKLYCAPIKGHSYVFWYQQVLKNEFKFLISFQNENVFDETGMPKERFSAKCLPNSPCSLEIQATKLEDSAVYFCASSHRGDSTEAFFGQGTRLTVV.

The CDR3 region is CASAEGNYGYTF. The CDR3 coding sequence is TGTGCCAGCGCTGAGGGTAACTATGGCTACACCTTC. The V and J genes are TRBV6-5 and TRBJ1-2; no firm D call. This CDR3 contains 12 residues. CDR1 MNHEY and CDR2 SVGAGI come from the germline V gene. Trimming removed 8 bases at V and 1 base at J, with 8 bases between.

The table lists this clone with a count of one. V gene TRBV7-2 combines with J gene TRBJ1-4, with 8 bases matching TRBD1. This CDR3 is 15 amino acids long. CDR1 is SGHTA, CDR2 FQGNSA, per germline. V gave up 4 bases and J gave up 7 bases; unmatched junction bases: 8. CDR3 protein: CASSSVGTGAEKLFF. CDR3 sequence (DNA): TGTGCCAGCAGCTCGGTAGGGACAGGAGCTGAAAAACTGTTTTTT.

Here the CDR3 reads CASSEGTSYQPQHF. CDR3 in DNA: TGTGCCAGCAGTGAAGGGACTAGTTATCAGCCCCAGCATTTT. The rearrangement uses TRBV2 and TRBJ1-5; no firm D call. Trimming removed 1 base at V and 5 bases at J, with 9 bases between. The CDR3 has 14 residues. Looked up from germline, CDR1 is SNHLY and CDR2 is FYNNEI.

This chain uses TRBV9 with TRBJ2-5, with 8 positions matching TRBD1. This CDR3 comprises 18 residues. The germline gives CDR1 SGDLS, CDR2 YYNGEE. V gave up 4 bases and J gave up 2 bases; unmatched junction bases: 16. The CDR3 region is CASSPSPGTGRWQETQYF. The CDR3 coding sequence is TGTGCCAGCAGCCCCAGCCCCGGGACAGGAAGATGGCAAGAGACCCAGTACTTC. Drawing the rest from reference TRBV9 and TRBJ2-5, the complete variable domain is DSGVTQTPKHLITATGQRVTLRCSPRSGDLSVYWYQQSLDQGLQFLIQYYNGEERAKGNILERFSAQQFPDLHSELNLSSLELGDSALYFCASSPSPGTGRWQETQYFGPGTRLLVL.

This clone was observed a single time. V usage is TRBV28 and J usage is TRBJ2-2, with a tentative D call TRBD2 (6 bases). The CDR3 has 15 amino acids. V dropped 3 bases and J dropped 5 bases, with 13 bases sitting between them. Germline CDR1 and CDR2: MDHEN and SYDVKM. The CDR3 DNA reads TGTGCCAGCAGTTTCCGTGGGAGGTTGACCGGGGAGCTGTTTTTT. The encoded protein is CASSFRGRLTGELFF.

The chain is built from TRBV19 and TRBJ2-2, with TRBD2 matching 14 bases. The CDR3 extends over 15 amino acids. CDR1 is LNHDA, CDR2 SQIVND, per germline (reference sequence). V lost 7 bases and J lost 4; bases outside the gene matches: 2. The CDR3 loop is CASTTSGRATGELFF. In DNA form, the CDR3 reads TGTGCCAGTACGACTAGCGGGAGGGCCACCGGGGAGCTGTTTTTT.

This rearrangement joins TRBV7-3 to TRBJ2-3, with D unclear. This CDR3 is 13 amino acids long. In germline, CDR1 is SGHTA, CDR2 FQGTGA. Trimming pared 1 base from V and 6 bases from J, leaving 8 bases between. The CDR3 protein is CASSLRPQDTQYF. CDR3 DNA sequence: TGTGCCAGCAGCTTAAGGCCCCAGGATACGCAGTATTTT.

The chain is built from TRBV2 and TRBJ2-7; TRBD2 aligns across 16 bases. With V trimmed by 7 bases and J by 5 bases, 17 bases remained unmatched. The V gene's germline CDR1 is SNHLY and CDR2 FYNNEI. The CDR3 totals 19 residues. As DNA, the CDR3 is TGTGCCAGCATTGGCGTTAGGGGACTAGCGGGAGGGCCTGGAGACGAGCAGTACTTC. Translated: CASIGVRGLAGGPGDEQYF.